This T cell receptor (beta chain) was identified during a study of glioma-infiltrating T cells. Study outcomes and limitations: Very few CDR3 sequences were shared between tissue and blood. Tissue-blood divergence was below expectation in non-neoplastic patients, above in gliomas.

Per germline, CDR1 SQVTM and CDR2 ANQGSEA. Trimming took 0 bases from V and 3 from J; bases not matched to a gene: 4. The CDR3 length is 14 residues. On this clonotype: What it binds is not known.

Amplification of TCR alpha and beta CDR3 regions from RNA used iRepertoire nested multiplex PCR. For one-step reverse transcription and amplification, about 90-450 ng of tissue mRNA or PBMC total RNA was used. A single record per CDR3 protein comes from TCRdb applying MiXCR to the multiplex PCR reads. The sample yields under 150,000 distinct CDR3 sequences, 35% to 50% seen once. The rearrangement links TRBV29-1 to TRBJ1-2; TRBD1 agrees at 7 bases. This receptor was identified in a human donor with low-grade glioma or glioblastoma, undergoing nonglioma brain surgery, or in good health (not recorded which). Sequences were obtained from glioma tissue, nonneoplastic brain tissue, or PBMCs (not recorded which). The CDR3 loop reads CSVEESRGDYGYTF. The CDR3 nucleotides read TGCAGCGTTGAAGAGTCCAGGGGGGACTATGGCTACACCTTC.